The subject of this entry is one TCR beta chain. Original data processing: Reference gene primer amplification gave nucleated cell count estimates. This table comes from immunoSEQ multiplex PCR, and its TCRdb copy is limited to in-frame clones, with some not included. V, J and clone size reflect that table, while D and trimming were determined from the DNA. The sample yields about 64,000 clones, just over 90% seen once. This sample was included in a study of blood T cell repertoires in COVID-19. About the research overall: Collection of acute and convalescent COVID-19 samples took place in the United States, Italy and Spain. The analysed material was cDNA or gDNA that came from T cells, B-cell-depleted T cells, or PBMCs.

The V end was cut by 0 bases, the J end by 0 bases, with 11 bases between. The CDR3 runs 15 residues. Germline lookup yields CDR1 SQVTM and CDR2 ANQGSEA. The sequence derives from a human donor in a cohort sampled during active COVID-19. This rearrangement joins TRBV29-1 to TRBJ2-5; D is unclear. The material sequenced was peripheral blood. The CDR3 DNA reads TGCAGCGTTGAAGATGGAACAGAGTACCAAGAGACCCAGTACTTC. Protein: CSVEDGTEYQETQYF.